The T cell receptor beta chain under discussion was sequenced for a study of T-cell memory formation after mild COVID-19. General study findings and limits: What remained unconfirmed was the SARS-CoV-2 specificity of second-wave clones peaking on day 37. Among contracting clones, CD4+ were mainly CM/EM and CD8+ enriched in EMRA. CD4/CD8 balance characterized clones contracting day 15 to 85, and CD4+ skew characterized later expanders.

5'RACE, which relied on constant-segment primers, yielded TCR alpha and TCR beta cDNA libraries carrying sample barcodes and UMIs. TCRdb itself ran the 5' RACE reads through MiXCR, one entry per CDR3 protein. Found here are tens of thousands of distinct CDR3 sequences, approximately 8% of them singletons; the top ten hold approximately 1.5%. A few counts support this clonotype. Its antigen is unknown. This receptor was obtained from a man between 18 and 29 years old who had mild COVID-19 (a few samples of this study predate the infection). Cell type and time point are not known. Sequencing was done on a sample of PBMCs or a T cell subset sorted from them (not recorded which).

The chain's CDR3 is CASSFGGLNEQYF. DNA of the CDR3: TGTGCCAGCAGCTTCGGCGGCCTAAACGAGCAGTACTTC. The V and J genes are TRBV7-9 and TRBJ2-7; no firm D call. Germline V gives CDR1 SEHNR, CDR2 FQNEAQ (reference sequence). This CDR3 is built from 13 residues. V was trimmed by 3 bases and J by 5 bases, leaving 11 bases between them.